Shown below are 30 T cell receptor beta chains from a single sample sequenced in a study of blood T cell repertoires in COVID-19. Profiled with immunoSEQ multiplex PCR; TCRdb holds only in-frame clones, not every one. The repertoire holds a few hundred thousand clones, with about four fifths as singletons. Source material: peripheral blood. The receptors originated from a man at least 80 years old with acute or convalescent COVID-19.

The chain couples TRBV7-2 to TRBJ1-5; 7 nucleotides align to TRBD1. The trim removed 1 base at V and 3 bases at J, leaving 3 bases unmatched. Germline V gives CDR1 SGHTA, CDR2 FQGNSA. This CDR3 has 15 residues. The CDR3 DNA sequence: TGTGCCAGCAGCTTAGTGGGACAGTACAATCAGCCCCAGCATTTT. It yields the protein CASSLVGQYNQPQHF.

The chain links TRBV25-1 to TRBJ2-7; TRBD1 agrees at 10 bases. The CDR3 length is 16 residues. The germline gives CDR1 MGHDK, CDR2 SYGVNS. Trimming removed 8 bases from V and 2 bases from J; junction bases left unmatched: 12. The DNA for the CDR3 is TGTGCCAGCGAAGGGGTCCCCGGACAGGGGGCCTACGAGCAGTACTTC. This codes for CASEGVPGQGAYEQYF.

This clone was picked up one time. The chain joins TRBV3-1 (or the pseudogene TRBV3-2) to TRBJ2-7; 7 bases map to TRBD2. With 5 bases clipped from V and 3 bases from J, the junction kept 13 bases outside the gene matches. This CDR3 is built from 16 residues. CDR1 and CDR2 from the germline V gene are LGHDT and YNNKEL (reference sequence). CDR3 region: CASSMGTAGEYYEQYF. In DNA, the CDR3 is TGTGCCAGCAGCATGGGGACCGCGGGGGAGTACTACGAGCAGTACTTC.

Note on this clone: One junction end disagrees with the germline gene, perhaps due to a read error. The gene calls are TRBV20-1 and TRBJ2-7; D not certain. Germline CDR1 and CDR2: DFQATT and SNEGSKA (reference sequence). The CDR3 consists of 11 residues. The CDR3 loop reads CSALLLASAAF. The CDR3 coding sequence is TGCAGTGCCCTATTACTGGCCAGCGCGGCGTTC.

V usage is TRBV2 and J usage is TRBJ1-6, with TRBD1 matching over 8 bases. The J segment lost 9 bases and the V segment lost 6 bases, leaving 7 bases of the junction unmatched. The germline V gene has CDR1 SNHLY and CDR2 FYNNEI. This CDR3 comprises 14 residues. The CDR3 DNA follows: TGTGCCAGCAGGGTCAGGGGGCTCGGTTCACCCCTCCACTTT. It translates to CASRVRGLGSPLHF.

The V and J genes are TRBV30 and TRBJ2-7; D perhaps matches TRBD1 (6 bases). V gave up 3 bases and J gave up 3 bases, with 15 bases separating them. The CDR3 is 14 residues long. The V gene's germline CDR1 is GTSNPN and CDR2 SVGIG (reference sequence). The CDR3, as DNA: TGTGCCTGGAGCTTTCAGGGGTCAGGCTACGAGCAGTACTTC. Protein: CAWSFQGSGYEQYF.

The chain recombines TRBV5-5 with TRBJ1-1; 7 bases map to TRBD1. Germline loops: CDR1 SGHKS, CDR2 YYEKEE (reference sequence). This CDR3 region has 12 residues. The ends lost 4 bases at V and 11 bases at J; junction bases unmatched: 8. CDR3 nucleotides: TGTGCCAGCAGCGGACAGGACCTTGGGGCTTTCTTT. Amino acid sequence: CASSGQDLGAFF.

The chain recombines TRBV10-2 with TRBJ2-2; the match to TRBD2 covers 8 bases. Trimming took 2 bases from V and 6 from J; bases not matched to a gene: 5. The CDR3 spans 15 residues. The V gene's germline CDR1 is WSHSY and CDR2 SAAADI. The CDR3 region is CASSERGGTAGELFF. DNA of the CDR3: TGCGCCAGCAGTGAGCGCGGGGGGACGGCCGGGGAGCTGTTTTTT.

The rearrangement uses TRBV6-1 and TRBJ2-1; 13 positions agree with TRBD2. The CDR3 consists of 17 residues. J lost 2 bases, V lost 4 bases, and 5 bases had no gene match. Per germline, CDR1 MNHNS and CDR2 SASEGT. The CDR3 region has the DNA TGTGCCAGCAGTGGTCGACTAGCGGGAGGCGCCTACAATGAGCAGTTCTTC. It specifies CASSGRLAGGAYNEQFF.

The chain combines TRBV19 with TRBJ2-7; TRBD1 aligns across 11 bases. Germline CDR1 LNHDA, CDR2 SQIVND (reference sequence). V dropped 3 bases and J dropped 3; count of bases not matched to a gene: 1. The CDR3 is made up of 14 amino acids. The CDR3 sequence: CASSMGQGVYEQYF. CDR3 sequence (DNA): TGTGCCAGTAGTATGGGACAGGGGGTCTACGAGCAGTACTTC.

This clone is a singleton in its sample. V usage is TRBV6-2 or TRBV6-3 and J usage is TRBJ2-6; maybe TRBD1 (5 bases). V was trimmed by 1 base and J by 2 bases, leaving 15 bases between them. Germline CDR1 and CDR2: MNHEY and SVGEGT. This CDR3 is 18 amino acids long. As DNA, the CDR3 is TGTGCCAGCAGTTACTTAAGGGCCAGGGTGACTGGGGCCAACGTCCTGACTTTC. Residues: CASSYLRARVTGANVLTF.

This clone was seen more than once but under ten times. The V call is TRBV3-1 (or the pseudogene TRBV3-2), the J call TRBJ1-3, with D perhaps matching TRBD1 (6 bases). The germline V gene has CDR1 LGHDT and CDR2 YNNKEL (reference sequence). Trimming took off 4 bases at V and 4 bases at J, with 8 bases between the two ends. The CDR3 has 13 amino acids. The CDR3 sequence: CASSLQGGNTIYF. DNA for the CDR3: TGTGCCAGCAGCCTACAGGGAGGAAACACCATATATTTT.

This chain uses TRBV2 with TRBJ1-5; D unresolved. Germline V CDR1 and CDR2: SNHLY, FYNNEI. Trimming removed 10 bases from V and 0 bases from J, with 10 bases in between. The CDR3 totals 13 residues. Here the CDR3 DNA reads TGTGCCACCCAACGGGGTAGCAATCAGCCCCAGCATTTT. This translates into CATQRGSNQPQHF.

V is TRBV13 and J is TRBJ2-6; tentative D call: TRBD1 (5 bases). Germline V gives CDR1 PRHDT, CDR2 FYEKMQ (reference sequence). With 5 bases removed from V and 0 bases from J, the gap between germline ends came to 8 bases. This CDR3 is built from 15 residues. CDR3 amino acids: CASSRQFSGANVLTF. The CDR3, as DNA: TGTGCCAGCAGCCGACAGTTCTCTGGGGCCAACGTCCTGACTTTC.

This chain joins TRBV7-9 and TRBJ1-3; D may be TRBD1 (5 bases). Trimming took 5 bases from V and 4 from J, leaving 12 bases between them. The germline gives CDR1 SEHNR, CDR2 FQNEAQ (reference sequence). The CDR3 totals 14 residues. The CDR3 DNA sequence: TGTGCCAGCAGCCAGGGAAACTCCGGAAACACCATATATTTT. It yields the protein CASSQGNSGNTIYF.

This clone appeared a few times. The chain's CDR3 is CSAVKTPNYGYTF. In nucleotides, the CDR3 is TGCAGCGCTGTTAAGACTCCTAACTATGGCTACACCTTC. This chain links TRBV29-1 with TRBJ1-2; D not certain. V lost 7 bases, J lost 0 bases, and 12 bases lay in between. The CDR3 has 13 residues. Germline values: CDR1 SQVTM, CDR2 ANQGSEA.

The CDR3 sequence is CASSIPQGGNQPQHF. The DNA for the CDR3 is TGTGCCAGTAGTATTCCCCAGGGAGGGAATCAGCCCCAGCATTTT. V is TRBV19 and J is TRBJ1-5; D perhaps matches TRBD1 (5 bases). The CDR3 spans 15 residues. Germline-derived CDR1 and CDR2 are LNHDA and SQIVND (reference sequence). V was cut by 3 bases and J by 4 bases, with 13 bases left in between.

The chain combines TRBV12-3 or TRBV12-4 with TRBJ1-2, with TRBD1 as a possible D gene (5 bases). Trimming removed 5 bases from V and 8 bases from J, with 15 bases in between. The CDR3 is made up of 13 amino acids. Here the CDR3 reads CASSRRAHQGYTF. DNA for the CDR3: TGTGCCAGCAGTCGCAGGGCTCACCAGGGCTACACCTTC.

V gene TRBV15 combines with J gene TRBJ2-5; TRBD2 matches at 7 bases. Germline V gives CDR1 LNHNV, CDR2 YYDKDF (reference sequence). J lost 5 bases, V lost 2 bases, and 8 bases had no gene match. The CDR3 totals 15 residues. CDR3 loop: CATSRPGGEGETQYF. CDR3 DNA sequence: TGTGCCACCAGCAGACCGGGCGGGGAGGGGGAGACCCAGTACTTC.

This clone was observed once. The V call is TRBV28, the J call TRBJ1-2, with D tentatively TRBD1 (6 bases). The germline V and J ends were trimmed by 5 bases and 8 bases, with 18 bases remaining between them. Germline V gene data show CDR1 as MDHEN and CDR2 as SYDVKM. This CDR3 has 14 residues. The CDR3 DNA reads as TGTGCCAGCAGTCCTGCGGGGGCGGGATGGGGCTACACCTTC. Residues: CASSPAGAGWGYTF.

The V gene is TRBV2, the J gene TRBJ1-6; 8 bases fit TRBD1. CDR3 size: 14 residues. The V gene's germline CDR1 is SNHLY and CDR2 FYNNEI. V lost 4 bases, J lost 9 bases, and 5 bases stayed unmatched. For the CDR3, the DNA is TGTGCCAGCAGTGTTGGACAGGGCGGTTCACCCCTCCACTTT. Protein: CASSVGQGGSPLHF.

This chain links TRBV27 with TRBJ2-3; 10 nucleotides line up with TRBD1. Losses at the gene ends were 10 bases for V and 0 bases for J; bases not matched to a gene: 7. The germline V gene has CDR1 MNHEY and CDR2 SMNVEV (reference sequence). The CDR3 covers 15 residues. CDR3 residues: CATGDRGFSTDTQYF. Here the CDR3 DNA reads TGTGCCACCGGGGACAGGGGATTTAGCACAGATACGCAGTATTTT.

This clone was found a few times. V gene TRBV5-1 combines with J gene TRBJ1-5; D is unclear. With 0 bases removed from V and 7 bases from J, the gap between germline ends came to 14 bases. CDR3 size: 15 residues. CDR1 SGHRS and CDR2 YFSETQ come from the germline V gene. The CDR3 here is CASSLVGGYRQPQHF. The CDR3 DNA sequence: TGCGCCAGCAGCTTGGTTGGTGGTTATCGGCAGCCCCAGCATTTT.

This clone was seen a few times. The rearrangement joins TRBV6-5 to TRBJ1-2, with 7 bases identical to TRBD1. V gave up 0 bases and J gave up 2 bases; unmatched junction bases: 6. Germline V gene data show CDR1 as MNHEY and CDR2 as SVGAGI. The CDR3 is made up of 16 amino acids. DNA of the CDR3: TGTGCCAGCAGTTACTCGAGGGTAGGGGGCAACTATGGCTACACCTTC. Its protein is CASSYSRVGGNYGYTF.

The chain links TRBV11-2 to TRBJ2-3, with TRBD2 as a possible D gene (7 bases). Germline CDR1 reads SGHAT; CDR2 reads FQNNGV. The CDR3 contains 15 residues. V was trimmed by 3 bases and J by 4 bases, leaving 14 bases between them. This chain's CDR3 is CASSFFEGGPDTQYF. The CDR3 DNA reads TGTGCCAGCAGCTTTTTTGAGGGGGGGCCAGATACGCAGTATTTT.

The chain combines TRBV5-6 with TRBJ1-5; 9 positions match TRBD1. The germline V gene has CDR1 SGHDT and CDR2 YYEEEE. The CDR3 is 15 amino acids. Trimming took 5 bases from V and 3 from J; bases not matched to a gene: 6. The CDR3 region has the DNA TGTGCCAGCAGTCCATGGACAGGGGACAATCAGCCCCAGCATTTT. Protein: CASSPWTGDNQPQHF. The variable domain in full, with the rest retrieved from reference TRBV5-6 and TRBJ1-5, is DAGVTQSPTHLIKTRGQQVTLRCSPKSGHDTVSWYQQALGQGPQFIFQYYEEEERQRGNFPDRFSGHQFPNYSSELNVNALLLGDSALYLCASSPWTGDNQPQHFGDGTRLSIL.

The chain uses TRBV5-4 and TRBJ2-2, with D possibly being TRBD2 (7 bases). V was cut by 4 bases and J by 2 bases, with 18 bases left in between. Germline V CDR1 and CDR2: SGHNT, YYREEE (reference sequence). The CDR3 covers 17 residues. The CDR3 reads CASSQAGGGPNTGELFF. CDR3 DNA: TGTGCCAGCAGCCAGGCAGGCGGGGGCCCCAACACCGGGGAGCTGTTTTTT.

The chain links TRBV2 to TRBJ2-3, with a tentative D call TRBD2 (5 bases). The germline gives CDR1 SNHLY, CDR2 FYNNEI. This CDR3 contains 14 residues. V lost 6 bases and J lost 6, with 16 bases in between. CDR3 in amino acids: CASREVDVSDTQYF. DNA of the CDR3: TGTGCCAGCAGGGAGGTTGATGTGTCGGATACGCAGTATTTT.

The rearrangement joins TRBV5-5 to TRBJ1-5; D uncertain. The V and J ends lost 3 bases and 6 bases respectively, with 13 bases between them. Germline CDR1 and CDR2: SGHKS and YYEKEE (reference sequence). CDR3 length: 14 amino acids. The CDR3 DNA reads TGTGCCAGCAGCTCCCCAGGTAGTAGTCAGCCCCAGCATTTT. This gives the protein CASSSPGSSQPQHF.

CDR3 sequence reads: CASSDEGGYEQYF. The CDR3 DNA sequence: TGTGCCAGCAGTGATGAGGGAGGCTACGAGCAGTACTTC. This sequence joins TRBV2 and TRBJ2-7, with a tentative D call TRBD2 (6 bases). CDR3 length: 13 residues. The V gene's germline CDR1 is SNHLY and CDR2 FYNNEI. With 3 bases removed from V and 3 bases from J, the gap between germline ends came to 9 bases.